One sample yielded the 5 T cell receptor beta chains listed below, sequenced in a study of blood T cell repertoires in COVID-19. Clones were sequenced by immunoSEQ multiplex PCR, and TCRdb holds only the in-frame ones, with some missing. The sample carries 150,000 to 200,000 clones, 75% to 80% recorded once. Sequences were obtained from peripheral blood. All receptors come from a woman aged 70 to 79 with acute or convalescent COVID-19.

This chain links TRBV15 with TRBJ2-2, with D perhaps TRBD1 (5 bases). With 2 bases removed from V and 6 bases from J, the gap between germline ends came to 7 bases. Germline V gene sequence: CDR1 LNHNV, CDR2 YYDKDF (reference sequence). The length of the CDR3 is 13 residues. The CDR3 here is CATSRSGPGELFF. The CDR3 DNA reads TGTGCCACCAGCAGATCAGGGCCCGGGGAGCTGTTTTTT.

The chain joins TRBV7-6 to TRBJ2-1; TRBD2 matches at 11 bases. The CDR3 length is 18 residues. Germline CDR1 and CDR2: SGHVS and FNYEAQ. V shed 8 bases, J shed 3 bases, and the junction held 15 bases outside the gene matches. CDR3 sequence reads: CASAPTYSGRAYYNEQFF. For the CDR3, the DNA is TGTGCCAGCGCTCCTACCTATAGCGGGAGGGCCTACTACAATGAGCAGTTCTTC.

The V call is TRBV6-5, the J call TRBJ2-7; TRBD2 might be the D (5 bases). Trimming cost V 6 bases and J 2 bases, with 8 bases left between them. From germline, CDR1 is MNHEY and CDR2 SVGAGI. This CDR3 is built from 12 residues. The CDR3 DNA reads TGTGCCAGCAGCCGACTAACCTACGAGCAGTACTTC. Amino acid sequence: CASSRLTYEQYF.

This sequence joins TRBV7-9 and TRBJ1-4; D remains ambiguous. CDR1 and CDR2 from the germline V gene are SEHNR and FQNEAQ (reference sequence). The CDR3 sequence is 12 residues long. The V end lost 5 bases, the J end lost 6 bases, and 7 bases lay between the germline ends. The CDR3 sequence: CASSPIDEKLFF. In DNA form, the CDR3 reads TGTGCCAGCAGCCCAATAGATGAAAAACTGTTTTTT.

The DNA of the CDR3 is TGTGCCAGCAGTGAAGGGGTCGGGACAGGGTCATATGGCTACACCTTC. Residues: CASSEGVGTGSYGYTF. The genes are TRBV25-1 and TRBJ1-2; the match to TRBD1 covers 9 bases. Germline V lookup: CDR1 MGHDK, CDR2 SYGVNS. V lost 2 bases and J lost 5; bases outside the gene matches: 9. This CDR3 region has 16 residues.